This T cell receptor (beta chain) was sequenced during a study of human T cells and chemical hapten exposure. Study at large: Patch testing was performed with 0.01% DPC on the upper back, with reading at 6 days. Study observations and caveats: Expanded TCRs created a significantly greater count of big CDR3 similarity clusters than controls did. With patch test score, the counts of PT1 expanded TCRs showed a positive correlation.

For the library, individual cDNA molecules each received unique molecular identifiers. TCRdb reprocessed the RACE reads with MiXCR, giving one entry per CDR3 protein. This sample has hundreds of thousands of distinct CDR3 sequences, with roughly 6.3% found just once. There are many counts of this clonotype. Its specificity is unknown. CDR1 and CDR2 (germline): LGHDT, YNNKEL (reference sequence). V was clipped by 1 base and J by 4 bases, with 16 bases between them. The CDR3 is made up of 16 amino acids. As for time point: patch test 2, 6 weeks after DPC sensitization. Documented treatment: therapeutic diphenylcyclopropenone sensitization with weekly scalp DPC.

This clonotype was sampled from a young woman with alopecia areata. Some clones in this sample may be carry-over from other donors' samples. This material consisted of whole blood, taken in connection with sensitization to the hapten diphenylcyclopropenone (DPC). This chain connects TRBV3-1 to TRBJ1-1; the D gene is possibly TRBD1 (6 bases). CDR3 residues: CASSQGGGLVSTEAFF. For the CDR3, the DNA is TGTGCCAGCAGCCAAGGCGGGGGGCTTGTGAGCACTGAAGCTTTCTTT.